This TCR beta chain was documented in a study of neurological immune-mediated disorders. Overall study context: The approximately 34 multiple sclerosis patients comprised approximately 30 relapsing-remitting and 3 secondary progressive cases.

General study results and limits: Phylogenetic grouping assigned the repertoires of 18 of 34 multiple sclerosis patients to a single related-CDR3 cluster, which may represent a signature. TCR clonal expansion peaked in HTLV-1-associated myelopathy patients and was lowest in multiple sclerosis patients. CDR3 amino acid sequences found in expanded clones were never shared across subjects, suggesting private repertoires in all groups.

The CDR3 runs to 13 residues. The germline gives CDR1 DFQATT, CDR2 SNEGSKA (reference sequence). Trimming stripped 0 bases from V and 0 bases from J, with 6 bases between. Ten or more counts support this clonotype. What it binds is not known. TCRdb analysed the 5' RACE reads with MiXCR anew, one entry per CDR3 protein. The sample consists of roughly 27,000 distinct CDR3 sequences, 2.5% of them appearing once. The chain carries TRBV20-1 and TRBJ2-7, with D uncertain. Source material: PBMCs. The receptor's source is a woman aged 50 to 60 with multiple sclerosis. The CDR3 spells CSARDGRSYEQYF. The DNA of the CDR3 is TGCAGTGCTAGAGATGGGCGCTCCTACGAGCAGTACTTC.